The clone carrying this T cell receptor beta chain was detected a few times. Its antigen is as yet unknown. This entry belongs to a study of post-analysis software for immune sequencing data. Study at large: The disease courses spanned relapsing-remitting, secondary progressive and progressive-relapsing forms of multiple sclerosis. Study-wide points: The five TRBV segments detected at higher frequency in patients than in controls included TRBV5-6, TRBV5-1 and TRBV20-1.

The library was made from cDNA and included unique molecular identifiers. Via MiXCR, TCRdb re-called the PCR reads, giving one row per CDR3 protein. The top ten hold 9% to 14% of the sample, which has approximately 440,000 distinct CDR3 sequences, around 40% seen once. Germline CDR1 is SGHTA and CDR2 is FQGNSA. V was pared by 0 bases and J by 3 bases, with 14 bases of the junction left unmatched. The CDR3 length is 19 residues. The chain employs TRBV7-2 and TRBJ2-1; TRBD2 matches 7 bases. This clonotype was sampled from a girl aged 5 to 17 with multiple sclerosis. Sequencing was done on a sample of blood. The CDR3 here is CASSLASSGPRRSYNEQFF. Written as DNA, the CDR3 is TGTGCCAGCAGCTTAGCTTCTAGCGGACCTAGGCGTAGCTACAATGAGCAGTTCTTC. The complete variable domain, with remaining parts taken from reference TRBV7-2 and TRBJ2-1, reads GAGVSQSPSNKVTEKGKDVELRCDPISGHTALYWYRQSLGQGLEFLIYFQGNSAPDKSGLPSDRFSAERTGGSVSTLTIQRTQQEDSAVYLCASSLASSGPRRSYNEQFFGPGTRLTVL.